One and the same sample provided the 13 T cell receptor beta chains below, sequenced in a study of T cells in Graves' hyperthyroidism and ophthalmopathy. TCR beta CDR3 regions were amplified from RNA. The HTBI primer set drove a first-round RT-PCR of the TCR CDR3. TCRdb used MiXCR to reprocess the multiplex PCR reads, holding one entry per CDR3 protein. The sample contains 450,000 to 600,000 distinct CDR3 sequences, around 15% of which appear only once. The source material was blood. The source of these receptors is a woman aged 40 to 50 with Graves' hyperthyroidism.

This clonotype occurred many times. The chain combines TRBV7-9 with TRBJ1-2; no firm D call. CDR3 length: 13 residues. V lost 7 bases and J 1 base, leaving 10 bases between the germline ends. CDR1 and CDR2 (germline): SEHNR, FQNEAQ (reference sequence). CDR3 residues: CASTTSSNYGYTF. In nucleotides, the CDR3 is TGTGCCAGCACCACGAGTAGTAACTATGGCTACACCTTC.

The sample holds a few counts of this clonotype. The J gene is TRBJ2-5, the V gene TRBV7-2, with 13 bases that match TRBD2. The V gene's germline CDR1 is SGHTA and CDR2 FQGNSA. This CDR3 is built from 17 residues. The V segment lost 3 bases and the J segment 5 bases; nucleotides outside the gene matches: 9. CDR3 in amino acids: CASSFSPMTSGRETQYF. The CDR3 DNA reads as TGTGCCAGCAGCTTTTCCCCAATGACTAGCGGGAGGGAGACCCAGTACTTC.

Ten or more counts support this clonotype. This chain connects TRBV12-3 or TRBV12-4 to TRBJ2-1; D is perhaps TRBD2 (5 bases). The CDR3 runs to 14 residues. The V and J ends lost 5 bases and 3 bases respectively, with 11 bases between them. CDR3 DNA sequence: TGTGCCAGCAGTCCCGCACTAGGCTACAATGAGCAGTTCTTC. Translated, it gives CASSPALGYNEQFF.

This clonotype came up many times. The chain joins TRBV3-1 to TRBJ1-2; maybe TRBD1 (6 bases). Germline-derived CDR1 and CDR2 are LGHDT and YNNKEL (reference sequence). The CDR3 extends over 15 amino acids. With 4 bases removed from V and 1 base from J, the gap between germline ends came to 13 bases. The CDR3 coding sequence is TGTGCCAGCAGCCCGGGACAACTAAATAACTATGGCTACACCTTC. Its protein product is CASSPGQLNNYGYTF.

This sequence joins TRBV7-8 and TRBJ2-2; tentatively, D is TRBD2 (7 bases). CDR1 and CDR2 (germline): SGHVS, FQNEAQ. Trimming shortened V by 6 bases and J by 7 bases, and 15 bases separated the two germline ends. This CDR3 is built from 14 residues. The CDR3 DNA follows: TGTGCCAGCAGGGGGGGGCTGTCAGGCGGGGAGCTGTTTTTT. Its protein is CASRGGLSGGELFF.

At least ten counts were recorded for this clonotype. The chain links TRBV20-1 to TRBJ1-2, with D unclear. V dropped 2 bases and J dropped 7 bases, with 11 bases sitting between them. Germline V gene lookup returns CDR1 DFQATT and CDR2 SNEGSKA (reference sequence). This CDR3 is built from 12 residues. The chain's CDR3 is CSARTAEAGYTF. In DNA, the CDR3 is TGCAGTGCTAGAACGGCGGAAGCTGGCTACACCTTC.

This clonotype was counted ten times or more. The V gene is TRBV7-3, the J gene TRBJ2-3; 7 bases match TRBD1. The germline V gene has CDR1 SGHTA and CDR2 FQGTGA. This CDR3 has 14 residues. V lost 5 bases, J lost 9 bases, and 11 bases stayed unmatched. This chain's CDR3 is CASSQTGNEGTQYF. The CDR3 nucleotides read TGTGCCAGCAGCCAGACAGGGAATGAAGGCACGCAGTATTTT. The complete variable domain, with remaining parts taken from reference TRBV7-3 and TRBJ2-3, reads GAGVSQTPSNKVTEKGKYVELRCDPISGHTALYWYRQSLGQGPEFLIYFQGTGAADDSGLPNDRFFAVRPEGSVSTLKIQRTERGDSAVYLCASSQTGNEGTQYFGPGTRLTVL.

In this sample, this clonotype turned up many times. The gene calls are TRBV12-3 or TRBV12-4 and TRBJ2-7, with D possibly being TRBD1 (5 bases). The V and J ends lost 3 bases and 1 base respectively, with 13 bases between them. This CDR3 contains 15 residues. The CDR3 nucleotides read TGTGCCAGCAGTTTCGACCCAGGGTCTTCCTACGAGCAGTACTTC. Translation gives CASSFDPGSSYEQYF.

The chain combines TRBV6-1 with TRBJ1-2; D remains unclear. Trimming stripped 4 bases from V and 1 base from J, with 13 bases between. The V gene's germline CDR1 is MNHNS and CDR2 SASEGT. The CDR3 has 15 residues. CDR3 in DNA: TGTGCCAGCAGTGTTTATTACAGTAATAACTATGGCTACACCTTC. Encoded protein: CASSVYYSNNYGYTF.

This clonotype was counted only a few times. This chain connects TRBV12-3 or TRBV12-4 to TRBJ2-3; 13 bases match TRBD2. V gave up 6 bases and J gave up 1 base; unmatched junction bases: 4. CDR3 length: 16 residues. The CDR3 DNA reads as TGTGCCAGCAGAGGGACTAGCGGGATTGGCACAGATACGCAGTATTTT. Protein product: CASRGTSGIGTDTQYF.

This clonotype was counted ten times or more. The chain uses TRBV7-8 and TRBJ2-2, with D uncertain. CDR3 size: 13 residues. The V and J ends lost 6 bases and 2 bases respectively, with 7 bases between them. Looked up from germline, CDR1 is SGHVS and CDR2 is FQNEAQ. The CDR3 DNA reads as TGTGCCAGCAGGAAGGGTAACACCGGGGAGCTGTTTTTT. Its translation: CASRKGNTGELFF.

This clonotype was counted ten times or more. The chain uses TRBV11-2 and TRBJ2-7, with TRBD2 matching over 9 bases. Germline CDR1 SGHAT, CDR2 FQNNGV. This CDR3 region has 14 residues. Trimming took 5 bases from V and 4 from J; bases not matched to a gene: 6. CDR3 nucleotides: TGTGCCAGCAGCATTAGCGGGAGTATATACGAGCAGTACTTC. Protein: CASSISGSIYEQYF.

The V gene is TRBV18, the J gene TRBJ2-2; D is perhaps TRBD1 (6 bases). The CDR3 is made up of 17 amino acids. V lost 3 bases and J 0 bases, leaving 14 bases between the germline ends. Germline V CDR1 and CDR2: KGHSH, LQKENI. CDR3 sequence: CASSPDDRPPNTGELFF. The DNA of the CDR3 is TGTGCCAGCTCACCTGACGACAGGCCCCCGAACACCGGGGAGCTGTTTTTT.